This section outlines one T cell receptor beta chain sequence together with its context. Its target antigen remains unknown. No base quality information exists; no much larger clone differs at one position. This sample was taken from a study of cytomegalovirus exposure and HLA in healthy donors (TCRdb year 2017). At the level of the whole study: In an earlier analysis of fewer than 750 of the donors, under 300 Gb of sequence data and approximately 100 million unique TCR beta sequences from 150 million to 200 million T cells were reported. An early release that covered around 590 HLA-typed donors contained about 290 gigabases of sequencing data and approximately 85 million unique TCR sequences. Of the roughly 400 genotyped donors, 81% were placed in the genetic ancestry cluster associated with self-reported Caucasian donors. The study aimed to test whether signatures of past pathogen exposure could be identified by cataloging public T cell receptors. The T cell repertoires of 666 subjects were profiled by immunosequencing and related to cytomegalovirus serostatus. In addition to the first cohort of 666 subjects, a separate validation cohort of 120 different subjects was used. To predict cytomegalovirus infection status, the study combined high-throughput TCR immunosequencing, statistical association of individual TCRs with disease status, and machine learning. A later analysis re-analyzed previously published TCR beta repertoires from 650 to 800 donors and added high-resolution HLA genotyping to study TCR occurrence patterns. The later analysis used no new phenotypic data to find candidate immune exposures, relying instead on TCR beta sequences and their occurrence across donors. An earlier analysis of 587 of the donors used high-throughput TCR beta sequencing to judge whether each TCR beta V gene segment behaved as functional or pseudogenic. Alongside the repertoire data, information on donor age, sex, ethnicity and CMV serostatus was compiled. A later genetic analysis took genome-wide SNP genotypes for 398 of the 666 donors and used that subset as a discovery cohort. All discovery cohort repertoires had been generated using a single sequencing platform. Class I and class II HLA loci were covered by the typing at four-digit resolution. The number of donors typed differed by locus, with 629-630 for A, B, C, DRB1 and DQB1, around 520 for DQA1, nearly 610 for DPA1, and about 450 for DPB1. About five DR-DQ haplotypes were treated as single units for association and clustering because of strong linkage in the cohort. Across around 400 genotyped donors of the cohort, an average of roughly 250,000 unique TCR beta nucleotide sequences per donor were sequenced, and around 20% of those sequences were non-productive. Study-wide findings and limitations: A later genetic analysis associated a missense DCLRE1C variant with V-gene and J-gene trimming of TCR beta chains, and an independent cohort replicated the association. A later analysis found that most CMV-associated TCR beta chains appeared HLA-restricted, with HLA associations seemingly driven largely by CMV exposure. A later analysis reported that several top co-occurrence clusters appeared linked to parvovirus B19, influenza, CMV and Epstein-Barr virus. The study listed 150 to 200 TCR beta chains as associated with cytomegalovirus. A cluster of highly shared sequence variants was judged likely to represent a technical artifact of the sequencing pipeline. Compared with equally common non-associated chains, HLA-associated TCR beta chains in a later analysis were more clonally expanded and had lower generation probabilities. Sequencing depth was assumed to be roughly uniform across donors in the presence/absence analyses, though that assumption may not hold. Strong co-occurrence of HLA alleles, especially DR and DQ, made assigning TCR associations to individual alleles difficult. Because counts were too low, some 17 rarely observed V segments, including chromosome 9 orphons, were left out of the earlier analysis of 587 of the donors. For the cohort, immune exposure information was limited to CMV serostatus. In an earlier analysis of approximately 590 of the donors, most TCR beta V segments appeared in productive rearrangements about 87% or about 30% of the time, broadly matching IMGT annotations. Because some donors lacked HLA typing at each locus, the association tests relied only on the typed subset. A further reported finding was that TCR beta sequences accurately predicted the HLA-A and HLA-B alleles for most subjects in the first cohort. It was suggested by the authors that the approach could potentially be generalized to other disease states and immunological phenotypes. In a later analysis, TCR association rates were found to vary across HLA loci, with the most associated TCRs seen for DRB1 alleles and the fewest for HLA-C alleles. Three of the identified cytomegalovirus-associated TCR beta chains were confirmed in vitro to be specific for cytomegalovirus antigens. According to a later genetic analysis, donors in an Asian-associated ancestry cluster had fewer N-insertions in productive TCRs than the roughly 670-donor mean. At a false discovery rate of 0.05, a later analysis linked fewer than 20,000 TCR beta sequences to specific HLA alleles. Correlated functional status among segregating V segments might be attributable to linkage disequilibrium, but an unknown experimental factor could not be ruled out. The classifier was reported to diagnose cytomegalovirus status with high specificity and sensitivity in both the original and validation cohorts. Only TCR beta chains were sequenced in this cohort, and the absence of alpha or paired-chain data limited detectable features. Across donors, most TCR sequences were observed very rarely, whereas some public TCRs were present in many individuals. Some IMGT-functional V segments, including TRBV6-2 and TRBV6-3, could not be distinguished by the 87-base-pair reads and were therefore excluded.

In total, approximately 700 healthy bone marrow donors made up the cohort. Cohort members were all nominally healthy when sampled, although unrecorded immune exposures were likely present. Of the approximately 620 cohort members, around 310 had a positive CMV serostatus and about 400 had a negative one, while no CMV serostatus was recorded for the donor. Every donor gave a peripheral blood sample, and the peripheral blood mononuclear cells from that sample were used for TCR beta sequencing. Genomic DNA extraction from the blood cell samples was performed with the Qiagen DNeasy Blood Extraction Kit. Library creation used the immunoSEQ multiplex PCR assay. The multiplex PCR relied on a mix of 60 forward primers for TCR Vbeta segments and 13 reverse primers for TCR Jbeta segments. Amplification of the CDR3 region of rearranged TCR beta genes was performed with a multiplex PCR assay on genomic DNA. The Illumina HiSeq System was used to sequence the amplified TCR beta libraries as 87-base-pair reads. The original methods were these. A later analysis tallied 75 million to 95 million unique TCR beta chains across the roughly 610 repertoires, and around 10 million of those chains were shared by two or more donors. Raw reads were error-corrected and collapsed into unique sequences with a nearest-neighbor algorithm that merged closely related sequences to remove PCR and sequencing errors. Alignment of CDR3 sequences to IMGT reference sequences was used to assign V, D and J gene segments. For a sequence to be retained, a match of at least six nucleotides to both a V gene segment and a J gene segment was required. A rearrangement counted as productive if the CDR3 had no stop codons and remained in frame with V and J, and every other rearrangement counted as non-productive. Following IMGT convention, CDR3 was defined as the stretch from the second conserved V-encoded cysteine to the conserved J-encoded phenylalanine. The earlier analysis of about 590 of the donors excluded sequences that lacked an unambiguous match to a single V gene segment. In an earlier analysis of several hundred of the donors, V segments were called functional above 56.7% productive rearrangements and were called segregating when the between-donor standard deviation exceeded 5%. A statistical classification framework was built for diagnosing cytomegalovirus status from the catalog of TCR beta chain sequences. In a later analysis, V and J genes were assigned by comparing TCR nucleotide sequences against IMGT/GENE-DB human TR gene sequences. A later analysis assigned CDR3 sequences and most-parsimonious VDJ recombination scenarios with the TCRdist pipeline. In a later analysis, every TCR beta chain was defined by the combination of its CDR3 amino acid sequence and its V-gene family, and reads without a unique V-gene family were dropped. A later analysis removed 550 to 650 highly shared, low-generation-probability nucleotide sequences to deal with suspected cross-contamination and a sequencing artifact. A later analysis calculated a clonal expansion index for each public chain from normalized within-repertoire ranks of inferred template counts. A later analysis computed generation probabilities with a VDJ recombination model fitted to out-of-frame rearrangements, and checked the results against IGoR. A later analysis scored TCR-TCR, TCR-HLA and TCR-CMV co-occurrence with hypergeometric tests, applying a repertoire-size bias correction to TCR pairs. To estimate false discovery rates, a later analysis permuted the HLA or CMV assignments 20 times. A later analysis grouped co-occurring TCRs with DBSCAN, adding TCRdist sequence similarity when clustering within HLA-allele-positive subsets. Co-occurrence clustering excluded repertoires with fewer than 30,000 or more than 120,000 public chains, plus five with anomalous nucleotide sharing. The source is immuneACCESS, and TCRdb retained only in-frame sequences with V and J called. Part of the clones is not carried over; for the studies checked, unresolved V genes explain less than half of this, and the remainder is unexplained. V and J calls and clone size follow that table, whereas D and trimming were derived from the DNA. The sample table shows some 98,000 clones, and 81% are seen once. The leading ten clones occupy about 9.3% of the sample.

V gives up 3 bases and J gives up 0 bases, and the segment between their germline ends measures 16 bases. Via the germline V gene, CDR1 is SGHDT and CDR2 YYEEEE. The CDR3 runs 16 residues from the cysteine to the phenylalanine. Only the CDR3 portion is preserved as DNA: 48 bases, with reading frame beginning at the first base. The chain is encoded by TRBV5-6 joined to TRBJ2-7; TRBD1 is perhaps the D gene, given 6 matching bases. Specimen: PBMCs. This receptor was obtained from a human donor in good health. The CDR3 here reads CASSSGTGWSSYEQYF. The DNA sequence follows: TGTGCCAGCAGCTCCGGAACAGGGTGGAGCTCCTACGAGCAGTACTTC.